This note documents a single TCR beta chain sequence. The antigen is undetermined. The data are from a study of post-analysis software for immune sequencing data. General study results and limits: When patients were compared with controls, 4 or 5 TRBV segments were more frequent, TRBV5-6, TRBV5-1 and TRBV20-1 among them.

Deletions cut 0 bases from V and 5 bases from J, with 18 bases between. Germline V gene lookup returns CDR1 SGHRS and CDR2 YFSETQ. The CDR3 has 16 residues. Sequencing libraries made from TCR beta cDNA carried unique molecular identifiers. TCRdb fed the PCR reads into MiXCR, producing one record per CDR3 protein. The data show 740,000 or so distinct CDR3 sequences, roughly half seen once. The rearrangement joins TRBV5-1 to TRBJ2-7, with D tentatively TRBD2 (6 bases). This TCR came from a girl between 5 and 17 years old with multiple sclerosis. Source material: blood. The CDR3: CASSLVGGGSKNEQYF. The CDR3 DNA reads as TGCGCCAGCAGCTTGGTGGGTGGAGGGAGTAAGAACGAGCAGTACTTC.